The 27 T cell receptor beta chains presented below share a single source sample, sequenced in a study of CD8+ T cells in alopecia areata. Indicated treatment: oral pan-JAK inhibitor, 5-10 mg twice daily. cDNA reverse transcribed from extracted RNA served as the sequencing template. TCRdb's table, derived via immunoSEQ multiplex PCR, lists solely in-frame clones and lacks some. This table has about 110,000 clones, around 53% appearing once. The sample was CD8+ T cells sorted from blood, taken at week 24, from a patient treated with tofacitinib. The origin of the receptors is a human donor with alopecia areata.

The V and J genes are TRBV19 and TRBJ1-5, with D unclear. The length of the CDR3 is 14 residues. Germline V gene sequence: CDR1 LNHDA, CDR2 SQIVND (reference sequence). Trimming pared 8 bases from V and 2 bases from J, leaving 13 bases between. This CDR3 is CASETGSGNQPQHF. In DNA, the CDR3 is TGTGCCAGTGAGACGGGGTCGGGCAATCAGCCCCAGCATTTT.

This clone was recorded a few times. This chain connects TRBV12-5 to TRBJ2-3; possibly TRBD2 for D (5 bases). Germline CDR1 and CDR2: LGHNT and FRNRAP. The CDR3 spans 12 residues. V lost 3 bases to trimming and J lost 6 bases, with 7 bases between them. CDR3 nucleotide sequence: TGTGCTAGTGGTTTAGCGGCGGATACGCAGTATTTT. Translating gives CASGLAADTQYF.

This chain links TRBV7-9 with TRBJ2-3; D is ambiguous. Germline lookup yields CDR1 SEHNR and CDR2 FQNEAQ (reference sequence). V was clipped by 2 bases and J by 0 bases, with 6 bases between them. The CDR3 contains 14 residues. In nucleotides, the CDR3 is TGTGCCAGCAGCTTAACGGAGAGCACAGATACGCAGTATTTT. Protein product: CASSLTESTDTQYF.

V gene TRBV27 combines with J gene TRBJ2-7; weak D call: TRBD2 (5 bases). This CDR3 has 13 amino acids. Germline CDR1 MNHEY, CDR2 SMNVEV (reference sequence). The V and J ends lost 10 bases and 3 bases respectively, with 16 bases between them. Here the CDR3 reads CATSGGYGYEQYF. The CDR3 DNA reads as TGTGCCACCTCCGGCGGGTACGGCTACGAGCAGTACTTC.

This clone has more than one count but fewer than ten. The chain is built from TRBV7-9 and TRBJ1-6; D is perhaps TRBD1 (5 bases). This CDR3 region has 13 residues. Germline CDR1 SEHNR, CDR2 FQNEAQ (reference sequence). Trimming removed 7 bases at V and 5 bases at J, with 9 bases between. The CDR3 coding sequence is TGTGCCAGCACCCAGGGAAATAATTCACCCCTCCACTTT. This translates into CASTQGNNSPLHF.

The chain has TRBV27 and TRBJ1-5, with TRBD1 as a possible D gene (5 bases). The CDR3 sequence is 14 residues long. The germline V gene has CDR1 MNHEY and CDR2 SMNVEV (reference sequence). Trimming pared 3 bases from V and 5 bases from J, leaving 11 bases between. CDR3 region: CASSLSGPHQPQHF. The CDR3 bases are TGTGCCAGCAGTTTGTCAGGGCCACATCAGCCCCAGCATTTT.

The gene calls are TRBV7-9 and TRBJ1-6, with D unresolved. This CDR3 has 12 amino acids. Per the germline V gene, CDR1 is SEHNR and CDR2 is FQNEAQ (reference sequence). Between the trimmed V and J ends, which lost 3 bases and 8 bases, there was a span of 5 bases. CDR3 DNA: TGTGCCAGCAGCTTGATGCATTCACCCCTCCACTTT. This gives the protein CASSLMHSPLHF.

J is TRBJ2-7 and V is TRBV29-1; possible D gene TRBD2, 6 bases. Trimming took off 1 base at V and 3 bases at J, with 7 bases between the two ends. The germline V gene encodes CDR1 SQVTM and CDR2 ANQGSEA. This CDR3 contains 12 residues. The CDR3 sequence: CSVEVGGYEQYF. DNA of the CDR3: TGCAGCGTTGAAGTGGGGGGCTACGAGCAGTACTTC.

The CDR3 spells CASSQASSGAAQYF. CDR3 coding DNA: TGCGCCAGCAGCCAAGCTTCGAGCGGGGCTGCGCAGTATTTT. The rearrangement uses TRBV4-1 and TRBJ2-3, with TRBD2 matching 7 bases. V dropped 1 base and J dropped 10; count of bases not matched to a gene: 8. Germline values: CDR1 MGHRA, CDR2 YSYEKL. This CDR3 is 14 amino acids long.

The rearrangement joins TRBV6-5 to TRBJ2-7; D may be TRBD1 (5 bases). The V gene's germline CDR1 is MNHEY and CDR2 SVGAGI. The germline V and J ends were trimmed by 0 bases and 1 base, with 13 bases remaining between them. The CDR3 loop spans 16 amino acids. DNA of the CDR3: TGTGCCAGCAGTTACTCGGTGGGCAGGGTGTCCTACGAGCAGTACTTC. It codes for CASSYSVGRVSYEQYF.

The V gene is TRBV12-5, the J gene TRBJ2-3, with no clear D. The length of the CDR3 is 12 residues. V was cut by 3 bases and J by 4 bases, with 5 bases left in between. CDR1 LGHNT and CDR2 FRNRAP come from the germline V gene. The CDR3 DNA is TGTGCTAGTGGTTTCGTTTCAGATACGCAGTATTTT. It translates to CASGFVSDTQYF.

This clone has a single count. The chain employs TRBV29-1 and TRBJ2-1; a weak D match, TRBD2 (5 bases). This CDR3 comprises 13 residues. Germline lookup yields CDR1 SQVTM and CDR2 ANQGSEA. The V end lost 7 bases, the J end lost 0 bases, and 10 bases lay between the germline ends. The CDR3 DNA is TGCAGCGCCTGGACTGGCTCCTACAATGAGCAGTTCTTC. Translated, it gives CSAWTGSYNEQFF.

This chain links TRBV29-1 with TRBJ2-6, with D hard to call. The germline gives CDR1 SQVTM, CDR2 ANQGSEA. The CDR3 covers 13 residues. V was clipped by 6 bases and J by 2 bases, with 8 bases between them. The CDR3 region is CSVMIAGANVLTF. CDR3 nucleotides: TGCAGCGTGATGATAGCTGGGGCCAACGTCCTGACTTTC. Together with reference TRBV29-1 and TRBJ2-6, the CDR3 gives the full variable domain: SAVISQKPSRDICQRGTSLTIQCQVDSQVTMMFWYRQQPGQSLTLIATANQGSEATYESGFVIDKFPISRPNLTFSTLTVSNMSPEDSSIYLCSVMIAGANVLTFGAGSRLTVL.

The rearrangement links TRBV4-3 to TRBJ2-7; TRBD1 might be the D (6 bases). The CDR3 runs to 16 residues. Germline loops: CDR1 LGHNA, CDR2 YSLEER. V was trimmed by 0 bases and J by 0 bases, leaving 12 bases between them. The CDR3 nucleotides are TGCGCCAGCAGCCAAGATATAGGGACACACTCCTACGAGCAGTACTTC. Protein sequence: CASSQDIGTHSYEQYF.

The rearrangement links TRBV5-1 to TRBJ1-1; maybe TRBD1 (6 bases). The CDR3 has 16 amino acids. With 4 bases removed from V and 1 base from J, the gap between germline ends came to 17 bases. Germline V gene data show CDR1 as SGHRS and CDR2 as YFSETQ. The CDR3 protein is CASSRTKGGKNTEAFF. The CDR3, as DNA: TGCGCCAGCAGCAGAACCAAGGGGGGTAAGAACACTGAAGCTTTCTTT. The full variable domain, its missing parts supplied by reference TRBV5-1 and TRBJ1-1, is KAGVTQTPRYLIKTRGQQVTLSCSPISGHRSVSWYQQTPGQGLQFLFEYFSETQRNKGNFPGRFSGRQFSNSRSEMNVSTLELGDSALYLCASSRTKGGKNTEAFFGQGTRLTVV.

There are a few counts of this clone. V is TRBV7-2 and J is TRBJ2-3; the D gene is possibly TRBD2 (5 bases). The length of the CDR3 is 12 residues. Trimming left V 6 bases short and J 4 bases short, with 8 bases between. The germline gives CDR1 SGHTA, CDR2 FQGNSA. CDR3 residues: CASSSGADTQYF. DNA of the CDR3: TGTGCCAGCAGTTCCGGGGCAGATACGCAGTATTTT.

This clone has only a few counts. The J gene is TRBJ2-7, the V gene TRBV6-6; no clear D gene. V lost 8 bases and J 0 bases, leaving 14 bases between the germline ends. CDR3 length: 14 residues. Germline assignment: CDR1 MNHNY and CDR2 SVGAGI (reference sequence). CDR3: CASLEAADSYEQYF. In DNA, the CDR3 is TGTGCCAGCCTCGAGGCAGCCGACTCCTACGAGCAGTACTTC.

This chain uses TRBV6-5 with TRBJ2-4, with D perhaps TRBD2 (5 bases). From germline, CDR1 is MNHEY and CDR2 SVGAGI. V was pared by 2 bases and J by 8 bases, with 13 bases between. This CDR3 has 14 amino acids. Here the CDR3 reads CASSYGAVADIQYF. The CDR3 region has the DNA TGTGCCAGCAGTTACGGAGCGGTAGCAGACATTCAGTACTTC.

V usage is TRBV5-6 and J usage is TRBJ2-1; D uncertain. This CDR3 is 13 amino acids long. CDR1 and CDR2 (germline): SGHDT, YYEEEE. The germline V and J ends were trimmed by 1 base and 4 bases, with 6 bases remaining between them. The CDR3 sequence: CASSLTVYNEQFF. CDR3 sequence (DNA): TGTGCCAGCAGCTTGACAGTTTACAATGAGCAGTTCTTC.

V usage is TRBV5-6 and J usage is TRBJ1-5; tentatively, D is TRBD1 (6 bases). The CDR3 is made up of 13 amino acids. Germline V gives CDR1 SGHDT, CDR2 YYEEEE. Trimming pared 3 bases from V and 7 bases from J, leaving 11 bases between. The CDR3 DNA follows: TGTGCCAGCAGCTGGGGGGGCCGACAGCCCCAGCATTTT. This sequence encodes CASSWGGRQPQHF.

This sequence joins TRBV15 and TRBJ1-6; D is undetermined. V was clipped by 0 bases and J by 11 bases, with 11 bases between them. The CDR3 has 14 amino acids. Germline values: CDR1 LNHNV, CDR2 YYDKDF (reference sequence). CDR3 sequence (DNA): TGTGCCACCAGCAGAGATCGGGGTAGTACACCCCTCCACTTT. Translated: CATSRDRGSTPLHF.

Notes on this clone: Mismatch with germline at one junction end may stem from a read error. J is TRBJ2-3 and V is TRBV6-5; possible D gene TRBD1, 6 bases. Germline V gene lookup returns CDR1 MNHEY and CDR2 SVGAGI. The CDR3 extends over 13 amino acids. Written as DNA, the CDR3 is TGTGCCAGCAGTTACGGCGGACAGATTCCCATTATCTTT. Translated: CASSYGGQIPIIF.

The CDR3 nucleotides read TGTGCCAGCAAATGGGAGGGTAACACTGAAGCTTTCTTT. Amino acids: CASKWEGNTEAFF. The V call is TRBV6-6, the J call TRBJ1-1; D remains unclear. Trimming took off 7 bases at V and 2 bases at J, with 11 bases between the two ends. The CDR3 is 13 amino acids. Germline CDR1 and CDR2: MNHNY and SVGAGI (reference sequence).

In this sample, this clone turned up a few times. The genes are TRBV4-3 and TRBJ2-3, with unresolved D. The V gene lost 4 bases and the J gene lost 6 bases, with 17 bases spanning the gap. Germline lookup yields CDR1 LGHNA and CDR2 YSLEER. The CDR3 consists of 15 residues. CDR3 in DNA: TGCGCCAGCAGCCCCCGGCCCCCACTTCACGATACGCAGTATTTT. Amino acid sequence: CASSPRPPLHDTQYF.

The chain employs TRBV30 and TRBJ1-1, with TRBD1 identical over 7 bases. Per the germline V gene, CDR1 is GTSNPN and CDR2 is SVGIG (reference sequence). This CDR3 has 12 residues. V lost 4 bases and J lost 2; bases outside the gene matches: 1. The CDR3 sequence is CAWNRGNTEAFF. The CDR3 bases are TGTGCCTGGAACAGGGGTAACACTGAAGCTTTCTTT.

The chain combines TRBV9 with TRBJ1-5; D uncertain. Germline V gene sequence: CDR1 SGDLS, CDR2 YYNGEE. Deletions cut 0 bases from V and 5 bases from J, with 12 bases between. The CDR3 consists of 15 residues. CDR3 in amino acids: CASSVDGLLHQPQHF. The CDR3, as DNA: TGTGCCAGCAGCGTAGATGGATTGTTGCATCAGCCCCAGCATTTT.

J is TRBJ2-7 and V is TRBV4-3; weak D call: TRBD1 (6 bases). V was pared by 0 bases and J by 2 bases, with 11 bases between. CDR1 and CDR2 (germline): LGHNA, YSLEER. The CDR3 runs to 15 residues. CDR3 sequence reads: CASSQDRTATYEQYF. The DNA of the CDR3 is TGCGCCAGCAGCCAAGACCGGACAGCGACCTACGAGCAGTACTTC.